The 8 T cell receptor beta chains given below trace back to one sample, sequenced in a study of T cells in Graves' hyperthyroidism and ophthalmopathy. The CDR3 regions of TCR beta were amplified from RNA transcripts. In the first-round RT-PCR of the TCR CDR3, the HTBI primer set was used. A single record per CDR3 protein comes from TCRdb applying MiXCR to the multiplex PCR reads. Of 550,000 to 700,000 distinct CDR3 sequences in the sample, 46% were seen once. Sequencing input: peripheral blood or thyroid tissue (not recorded which). Every receptor here comes from an adult woman with Graves' disease, either hyperthyroidism or ophthalmopathy (not recorded which).

By share, this clonotype ranks as medium-sized. The V gene is TRBV7-2, the J gene TRBJ1-2; 7 nucleotides align to TRBD1. J gave up 4 bases and V 1 base, and 6 bases lay outside the gene matches. CDR1 is SGHTA, CDR2 FQGNSA, per germline. This CDR3 region has 15 residues. The CDR3 region has the DNA TGTGCCAGCAGCTTAGGGTGGCAGGGGGGCTATGGCTACACCTTC. Residues: CASSLGWQGGYGYTF.

This clonotype came up many times. The chain carries TRBV7-9 and TRBJ2-7, with a tentative D call TRBD1 (6 bases). This CDR3 has 15 amino acids. Germline V gene lookup returns CDR1 SEHNR and CDR2 FQNEAQ (reference sequence). V gave up 5 bases and J gave up 2 bases, with 16 bases separating them. CDR3 in DNA: TGTGCCAGCAGCCGACAGGCCTCTCCCACCTACGAGCAGTACTTC. As protein: CASSRQASPTYEQYF.

This clonotype was picked up a small number of times. The chain carries TRBV30 and TRBJ2-7; D ambiguous. The CDR3 has 11 residues. V lost 3 bases to trimming and J lost 0 bases, with 3 bases between them. Germline V CDR1 and CDR2: GTSNPN, SVGIG (reference sequence). The CDR3 DNA reads as TGTGCCTGGAGGGACTCCTACGAGCAGTACTTC. Protein product: CAWRDSYEQYF.

This clonotype appeared many times. The chain links TRBV6-1 to TRBJ1-4; 8 bases line up with TRBD1. The CDR3 loop spans 14 amino acids. The V and J ends lost 5 bases and 8 bases, in that order; junction bases with no gene match: 7. Per the germline V gene, CDR1 is MNHNS and CDR2 is SASEGT. The CDR3 sequence: CASSQRTGREKLFF. In DNA, the CDR3 is TGTGCCAGCAGTCAAAGGACAGGGAGAGAAAAACTGTTTTTT.

The CDR3 reads CASSLLGDEAGELFF. In DNA form, the CDR3 reads TGTGCCAGCAGCTTGCTGGGGGATGAGGCCGGGGAGCTGTTTTTT. The rearrangement links TRBV7-6 to TRBJ2-2; perhaps D is TRBD1 or TRBD2 (5 bases each). Trimming removed 3 bases from V and 6 bases from J, with 14 bases in between. This CDR3 is built from 15 residues. Germline V gene data show CDR1 as SGHVS and CDR2 as FNYEAQ.

The V gene is TRBV29-1, the J gene TRBJ2-2; D call uncertain. Germline V gene data show CDR1 as SQVTM and CDR2 as ANQGSEA. With 6 bases removed from V and 1 base from J, the gap between germline ends came to 3 bases. CDR3 length: 11 residues. CDR3 DNA sequence: TGCAGCGTCCAGAACACCGGGGAGCTGTTTTTT. Translating it yields CSVQNTGELFF.

The V gene is TRBV7-9, the J gene TRBJ1-1; D not resolved. Trimming pared 4 bases from V and 1 base from J, leaving 13 bases between. In germline, CDR1 is SEHNR, CDR2 FQNEAQ (reference sequence). The CDR3 sequence is 15 residues long. The CDR3 bases are TGTGCCAGCAGCTCGCTCCCCCCCGCGAACACTGAAGCTTTCTTT. It encodes CASSSLPPANTEAFF.

Ten or more counts support this clonotype. This rearrangement joins TRBV19 to TRBJ2-6, with TRBD1 matching over 8 bases. J gave up 0 bases and V 6 bases, and 4 bases lay outside the gene matches. The CDR3 is made up of 16 amino acids. The V gene's germline CDR1 is LNHDA and CDR2 SQIVND (reference sequence). As DNA, the CDR3 is TGTGCCAGTAGCGGGACAGGCCCCTCTGGGGCCAACGTCCTGACTTTC. It specifies CASSGTGPSGANVLTF. The full variable domain, completed using reference TRBV19 and TRBJ2-6, is DGGITQSPKYLFRKEGQNVTLSCEQNLNHDAMYWYRQDPGQGLRLIYYSQIVNDFQKGDIAEGYSVSREKKESFPLTVTSAQKNPTAFYLCASSGTGPSGANVLTFGAGSRLTVL.